This is a list of T cell receptor beta chains from one sample in a study of T cells in Graves' hyperthyroidism and ophthalmopathy. TCRdb independently ran MiXCR on the multiplex PCR reads; one entry per CDR3 protein. The data show 490,000 or so distinct CDR3 sequences, 15% to 20% seen once. The sample comprised blood. The receptors were sampled from a man aged 40-49 years with Graves' ophthalmopathy. Each CDR3 is given with its conserved first and last residue. D genes are given only for firm matches. The size entry is marked missing in some rows and otherwise reads once, few, many or a size class.

>many|TRBV11-2|TRBJ2-1|TRBD2
TGTGCCAGCAGCCCGACTAGCGGGAGCCGTAATGAGCAGTTCTTC
CASSPTSGSRNEQFF
>-|TRBV7-6|TRBJ2-1|TRBD2
TGTGCCAGCAGCTCAACTAGCGGGGGGATATACAATGAGCAGTTCTTC
CASSSTSGGIYNEQFF
>-|TRBV18|TRBJ2-3|TRBD2
TGTGCCAGCTCCGTAAGGTCGACTAGCGGGGGGACCACAGATACGCAGTATTTT
CASSVRSTSGGTTDTQYF
>many|TRBV4-1|TRBJ2-3|-
TGCGCCAGCAGCCAAGCGACCCAAGATACGCAGTATTTT
CASSQATQDTQYF
>-|TRBV30|TRBJ2-7|TRBD1
TGTGCCTGGAGCGGGACAGTATACGAGCAGTACTTC
CAWSGTVYEQYF
>many|TRBV12-3/TRBV12-4|TRBJ1-1|TRBD1
TGTGCCAGCAGTCCCCGACAGGGGGCGAACACTGAAGCTTTCTTT
CASSPRQGANTEAFF
>-|TRBV20-1|TRBJ2-7|TRBD1
TGCAGTGCTACCGGGACAGGGTTCGAGCAGTACTTC
CSATGTGFEQYF
>-|TRBV7-8|TRBJ2-1|TRBD2
TGTGCCAGCAGCCCTAGCGCTAGCGGGAGGGGGGAGCAGTTCTTC
CASSPSASGRGEQFF
>many|TRBV30|TRBJ1-5|-
TGTGCCTGGAGTGTATTAGGGATTGGCAATCAGCCCCAGCATTTT
CAWSVLGIGNQPQHF
>few|TRBV20-1|TRBJ2-1|-
TGCAGTGCTAGAGAACGTGGGGGAAGTTACAATGAGCAGTTCTTC
CSARERGGSYNEQFF
>few|TRBV25-1|TRBJ2-2|-
TGTGCCAGCAGTACCGGGACTCAAGGGAGACAAAGGAACACCGGGGAGCTGTTTTTT
CASSTGTQGRQRNTGELFF
>few|TRBV12-3/TRBV12-4|TRBJ1-1|-
TGTGCCAGCAGTTTGACGGGAACCACTGAAGCTTTCTTT
CASSLTGTTEAFF
>-|TRBV2|TRBJ1-2|-
TGTGCCAGCAGTTGGGCCCTATCTGGCTACACCTTC
CASSWALSGYTF
>many|TRBV2|TRBJ2-7|TRBD1
TGTGCCACCTCGGGACAGTCATACGAGCAGTACTTC
CATSGQSYEQYF
>many|TRBV28|TRBJ1-2|-
TGTGCCAGCAGTCTACCGGGACAAGGTGCTAACTATGGCTACACCTTC
CASSLPGQGANYGYTF
>-|TRBV4-1|TRBJ1-1|TRBD1
TGCGCCAGCAGCCTACAGGGGGCGAGTGGTGAAGCTTTCTTT
CASSLQGASGEAFF
>-|TRBV12-3/TRBV12-4|TRBJ1-4|-
TGTGCCAGCAGTTCCGCCGGGACCGCCTTTGGAAAACTGTTTTTT
CASSSAGTAFGKLFF
>many|TRBV18|TRBJ2-1|-
TGTGCCAGCTCACCTCTCAGCTCCTACAATGAGCAGTTCTTC
CASSPLSSYNEQFF
>-|TRBV9|TRBJ2-6|-
TGTGCCAGCAGCGTAGGGCGGGGAAACTCTGGGGCCAACGTCCTGACTTTC
CASSVGRGNSGANVLTF
>many|TRBV27|TRBJ2-3|-
TGTGCCAGCAGTTTAGATGGGGGAACGAGCACAGATACGCAGTATTTT
CASSLDGGTSTDTQYF
>few|TRBV20-1|TRBJ2-7|-
TGCAGTGCTAGAGGGGGGGACACCTCCTACGAGCAGTACTTC
CSARGGDTSYEQYF
>many|TRBV7-8|TRBJ2-1|TRBD2
TGTGCCAGCAGCTCACTAGCGGGAGGGCCCGGTGAGCAGTTCTTC
CASSSLAGGPGEQFF
>many|TRBV3-1|TRBJ2-1|TRBD2
TGTGCCAGCAGCCAAGTTTCGGGGGGGAATGAGCAGTTCTTC
CASSQVSGGNEQFF
>many|TRBV3-1|TRBJ2-3|-
TGTGCCAGCAGCCCTGTGGGGACTCTCACAGATACGCAGTATTTT
CASSPVGTLTDTQYF
>many|TRBV28|TRBJ1-5|-
TGTGCCAGCAGCGACCAAAATCAGCCCCAGCATTTT
CASSDQNQPQHF
>-|TRBV20-1|TRBJ2-1|TRBD2
TGCAGTGCTAGGAGACTAGCGGGAGAGCCCAATGAGCAGTTCTTC
CSARRLAGEPNEQFF
>-|TRBV18|TRBJ2-7|TRBD2
TGTGCCAGCTCACCCTCCCGGACTAGCGGCTACGAGCAGTACTTC
CASSPSRTSGYEQYF
>many|TRBV5-1|TRBJ1-1|TRBD1
TGCGCCAGCGGACTCCAGGGGGGGAACACTGAAGCTTTCTTT
CASGLQGGNTEAFF
>few|TRBV7-2|TRBJ1-1|-
TGTGCCAGCACCGCAGGGGCCAGGGAGAACACTGAAGCTTTCTTT
CASTAGARENTEAFF
>-|TRBV28|TRBJ1-5|TRBD1
TGTGCCAGCAGTTTAGGACAGGAGTTCAATCAGCCCCAGCATTTT
CASSLGQEFNQPQHF
>many|TRBV3-1|TRBJ2-3|TRBD2
TGTGCCAGCAGCCCTTGGACTAGCGGACCAGATACGCAGTATTTT
CASSPWTSGPDTQYF
>many|TRBV11-2|TRBJ1-1|-
TGTGCCAGCAGCCCGCGGGGGCCAGATCAGAGTGAAGCTTTCTTT
CASSPRGPDQSEAFF
>-|TRBV10-3|TRBJ2-7|TRBD1
TGTGCCATCAGTGAGTCGTTATCGGCAGGGGGTTACGAGCAGTACTTC
CAISESLSAGGYEQYF
>once|TRBV6-1|TRBJ2-1|-
TGTGCCAGCACCCCAACGGGGTACAATGAGCAGTTCTTC
CASTPTGYNEQFF
>many|TRBV2|TRBJ1-2|TRBD1
TGTGCCAGCTTCCGGACAGGAGGCAACTATGGCGGCTACACCTTC
CASFRTGGNYGGYTF
>few|TRBV7-9|TRBJ1-1|-
TGTGCCAGCAGCTTAGTTGGGAAGGGTTTCACTGAAGCTTTCTTT
CASSLVGKGFTEAFF
>few|TRBV29-1|TRBJ2-1|-
TGCAGCGTTGAAGGACCATCCGAGCAGTTCTTC
CSVEGPSEQFF
>-|TRBV6-5|TRBJ1-2|-
TGTGCCAGCAGTTACTCAGGACAGAACTATGGCTACACCTTC
CASSYSGQNYGYTF
>few|TRBV18|TRBJ2-7|-
TGTGCCAGCTCACCGGGGGGAGCCTCCCGCTACGAGCAGTACTTC
CASSPGGASRYEQYF
>many|TRBV12-3/TRBV12-4|TRBJ1-4|-
TGTGCCAGCACTTTTAGAGTTAATGAAAAACTGTTTTTT
CASTFRVNEKLFF
>-|TRBV6-1|TRBJ2-3|-
TGTGCCAGCAGTGATAATAGGGGCGGACGTCAGCGGTATTTT
CASSDNRGGRQRYF
>-|TRBV7-2|TRBJ2-1|TRBD2
TGTGCCAGCACCCCCCCTAGCGGGAGGGCCAATGAGCAGTTCTTC
CASTPPSGRANEQFF
>few|TRBV7-2|TRBJ1-5|TRBD1
TGTGCCAGCAGCTTTTTCACAGGGGGCAACCAGCCCCAGCATTTT
CASSFFTGGNQPQHF
>few|TRBV7-2|TRBJ2-2|-
TGTGTCAGCAGCTTTTCGGCCCTTAAAACCGGGGAGCTGTTTTTT
CVSSFSALKTGELFF